This T cell receptor (beta chain) was identified in a study of shared clonotypes between healthy human individuals. Overall study findings and caveats: About 5% was the fraction of naive CD4 clonotypes found shared across a handful of donors. The low donor count limited represented genetic and exposure-history diversity.

Regarding this clone: As yet, its antigen is unknown.

Data came from immunoSEQ multiplex PCR; TCRdb stores just in-frame clones and leaves some out. This table holds 2 million to 3 million clones, 80% to 95% found once. Donors had no recently reported acute infections or vaccinations and were HIV-negative. The CDR3 covers 15 residues. Per the germline V gene, CDR1 is MNHEY and CDR2 is SMNVEV (reference sequence). V shed 2 bases and J 7 bases; nucleotides not matched to a gene: 8. The source material was naive CD4+ T cells from PBMCs. Subset defined: CD45RA+ positively selected. This chain connects TRBV27 to TRBJ2-3, with TRBD1 matching over 8 bases. The receptor's source is a man younger than 35 in good health. Some clones in this sample may be carry-over from other donors' samples. CDR3 sequence reads: CASSLILGTGNTQYF. Written as DNA, the CDR3 is TGTGCCAGCAGTTTAATCTTGGGGACAGGTAATACGCAGTATTTT.